The rows below give T cell receptor beta chains drawn from one sample of a study of cytomegalovirus exposure and HLA in healthy donors. Generated by immunoSEQ multiplex PCR, the TCRdb table keeps only in-frame clones and is missing some. The sample includes over 150,000 clones, 65% to 90% of them seen just once. What was sequenced was PBMCs. These receptors all come from a woman under 40 in good health and CMV-seropositive. The CDR3 runs from the conserved cysteine through the conserved F or W. D genes are given only for firm matches. Clone size appears in some rows only: once, few, many, or a class for an expanded clone.

size,J,length,V,D,DNA,CDR3
-,TRBJ2-7,15,TRBV5-4,-,TGTGCCAGCAGCTTGCACGACACGAGCTCCTACGAGCAGTACTTC,CASSLHDTSSYEQYF
-,TRBJ2-7,13,TRBV14,-,TGTGCCAGCAGCACGCTACTAGCTTACGAGCAGTACTTC,CASSTLLAYEQYF
-,TRBJ2-6,17,TRBV18,TRBD1,TGTGCCAGCTCACCACTGACAGGGAGCTCTGGGGCCAACGTCCTGACTTTC,CASSPLTGSSGANVLTF
-,TRBJ2-5,13,TRBV29-1,TRBD1,TGCAGCGGGTCCGACAGGGCTGCGGAGACCCAGTACTTC,CSGSDRAAETQYF
-,TRBJ2-2,16,TRBV27,TRBD2,TGTGCCAGCAGTGGCCCTCTAGCGGGAAACACCGGGGAGCTGTTTTTT,CASSGPLAGNTGELFF
-,TRBJ2-1,15,TRBV5-1,TRBD1,TGCGCCAGCAGTTCCGGGACAGGGGACTACAATGAGCAGTTCTTC,CASSSGTGDYNEQFF
-,TRBJ2-7,14,TRBV18,-,TGTGCCAGCTCACCACCCTCCAGGGCCTACGAGCAGTACTTC,CASSPPSRAYEQYF
-,TRBJ2-1,15,TRBV25-1,TRBD2,TGTGCCAGCAGTGGTTTTAGCGGGAGGGCCGGTGAGCAGTTCTTC,CASSGFSGRAGEQFF
-,TRBJ1-2,13,TRBV27,TRBD1,TGTGCCAGTACAGGGGGCCTTGACCTGGGCTACACCTTC,CASTGGLDLGYTF
-,TRBJ1-4,15,TRBV9,-,TGTGCCAGCAGCGTAGATCGGTGGGCAGGGGAAAAACTGTTTTTT,CASSVDRWAGEKLFF
-,TRBJ2-1,15,TRBV9,-,TGTGCCAGCAGCGTAGAAGGGGTCAGCCCGGATGAGCAGTTCTTC,CASSVEGVSPDEQFF
-,TRBJ2-7,11,TRBV11-2,-,TGTGCCAGCAGCCGCTCCTACGAGCAGTACTTC,CASSRSYEQYF
-,TRBJ2-5,16,TRBV5-1,-,TGCGCCAGCAGCTTGGGGCCTAGCGGACAGCAAGAGACCCAGTACTTC,CASSLGPSGQQETQYF
-,TRBJ1-1,14,TRBV6-1,-,TGTGCCAGCAGTGAGGTGGGGGGGGACACTGAAGCTTTCTTT,CASSEVGGDTEAFF
few,TRBJ1-1,13,TRBV30,-,TGTGCCTGGAGTGTAAACACAGGGTCCGAAGCTTTCTTT,CAWSVNTGSEAFF
once,TRBJ1-2,14,TRBV6-5,-,TGTGCCAGCAGTTACTCTAATCTGGGGAGTGGCTACACCTTC,CASSYSNLGSGYTF
-,TRBJ1-2,15,TRBV5-4,TRBD1,TGTGCCAGCAGCTTAGACAGGGGCAGTTTCTCTGGCTACACCTTC,CASSLDRGSFSGYTF
few,TRBJ2-7,15,TRBV5-1,TRBD1,TGCGCCAGCAGCGGGCAGGGACAGGGTGTCGACGAGCAGTACTTC,CASSGQGQGVDEQYF
once,TRBJ2-5,16,TRBV5-1,TRBD2,TGCGCCAGCAGCTTGGCGGGACTAGCGGGGCAAGAGACCCAGTACTTC,CASSLAGLAGQETQYF
-,TRBJ2-1,15,TRBV2,TRBD1,TGTGCCAGCAGTCCCGGACAGGGCCCTCCCAATGAGCAGTTCTTC,CASSPGQGPPNEQFF
-,TRBJ1-3,14,TRBV15,-,TGTGCCACCAGCAGAGATCTCTCTGGAAACACCATATATTTT,CATSRDLSGNTIYF
-,TRBJ2-1,16,TRBV11-3,-,TGTGCCAGCAGCTTAGGGGGCAGGAGCTCCTACAATGAGCAGTTCTTC,CASSLGGRSSYNEQFF
-,TRBJ1-1,17,TRBV7-2,TRBD1,TGTGCCAGCAGCTTAATGGGACAGGGCCTTTTAAACACTGAAGCTTTCTTT,CASSLMGQGLLNTEAFF
-,TRBJ2-7,14,TRBV28,-,TGTGCCAGCAGTTTATACTCCTCCAACTACGAGCAGTACTTC,CASSLYSSNYEQYF
few,TRBJ2-7,14,TRBV9,TRBD1,TGTGCCAGCAGCGGACGGACAGGGCAGGACGAGCAGTACTTC,CASSGRTGQDEQYF
-,TRBJ2-2,16,TRBV5-4,TRBD2,TGTGCCAGCAGCTTGGTCGGGACTACTCTCACCGGGGAGCTGTTTTTT,CASSLVGTTLTGELFF
-,TRBJ2-1,13,TRBV30,TRBD1,TGTGCCTGGGATGGCAGGGGGTGGAATGAGCAGTTCTTC,CAWDGRGWNEQFF
-,TRBJ2-3,15,TRBV25-1,-,TGTGCCAGCAGTGAATCCGGGGGGCGCACAGATACGCAGTATTTT,CASSESGGRTDTQYF
-,TRBJ2-7,15,TRBV14,TRBD2,TGTGCCAGCAGTTACAGCGGGAGGGACGCTAACGAGCAGTACTTC,CASSYSGRDANEQYF
-,TRBJ2-1,16,TRBV4-1,-,TGCGCCAGCAGCCAAGTAGGCGGGAACTACTACAATGAGCAGTTCTTC,CASSQVGGNYYNEQFF
-,TRBJ2-1,15,TRBV5-4,TRBD2,TGTGCCAGCAGCACGGGGACTAGCGGCTACAATGAGCAGTTCTTC,CASSTGTSGYNEQFF
-,TRBJ2-1,14,TRBV2,TRBD1,TGTGCCAGCAGTAGGGGGACAGGGTGGAATGAGCAGTTCTTC,CASSRGTGWNEQFF
-,TRBJ1-1,12,TRBV29-1,-,TGCAGCGCGGACAGCCGCCCCTTTGAAGCTTTCTTT,CSADSRPFEAFF